A single sample is the source of the 6 T cell receptor beta chains below, sequenced in a study of cytomegalovirus exposure and HLA in healthy donors. PCR employed 60 Vbeta and 13 Jbeta primers. Some clones are missing from TCRdb's copy, which holds only in-frame ones; the method was immunoSEQ multiplex PCR. The data show tens of thousands of clones, about 79% seen once. The sequencing input was PBMCs. Receptors originate from a man aged 50-59 years in good health and CMV-seronegative.

The chain carries TRBV9 and TRBJ1-4; 8 bases are shared with TRBD1. V lost 3 bases and J lost 7; bases outside the gene matches: 8. CDR3 length equals 15 residues. In germline, CDR1 is SGDLS, CDR2 YYNGEE. In DNA form, the CDR3 reads TGTGCCAGCAGCGAGGCAGGGGGCACAAGTGAAAAACTGTTTTTT. This gives the protein CASSEAGGTSEKLFF.

This clone is a singleton in its sample. The chain joins TRBV27 to TRBJ2-7; the D gene is possibly TRBD1 (7 bases). V was pared by 6 bases and J by 3 bases, with 15 bases between. The CDR3 contains 14 residues. In germline, CDR1 is MNHEY, CDR2 SMNVEV (reference sequence). The CDR3: CASSPQGGGYEQYF. In nucleotides, the CDR3 is TGTGCCAGCAGCCCCCAGGGGGGCGGCTACGAGCAGTACTTC.

This CDR3 is CSVGRVYDEQFF. DNA for the CDR3: TGCAGCGTTGGCAGGGTCTATGATGAGCAGTTCTTC. V gene TRBV29-1 combines with J gene TRBJ2-1; TRBD1 is a possible D gene (5 bases). The CDR3 extends over 12 amino acids. Germline CDR1 SQVTM, CDR2 ANQGSEA. The V and J ends lost 4 bases and 8 bases respectively, with 12 bases between them.

The chain couples TRBV28 to TRBJ2-1, with 10 nucleotides matching TRBD1. Trimming at V came to 2 bases and at J to 13 bases, leaving 5 bases not matched to a gene. In germline, CDR1 is MDHEN, CDR2 SYDVKM. The CDR3 totals 13 residues. CDR3 protein: CASSLDRGRGQFF. The DNA of the CDR3 is TGTGCCAGCAGTTTAGACAGGGGGCGCGGTCAGTTCTTC.

This clone was found once. The chain combines TRBV19 with TRBJ2-7; 7 bases match TRBD1. The ends lost 5 bases at V and 6 bases at J; junction bases unmatched: 19. The CDR3 contains 17 residues. The germline gives CDR1 LNHDA, CDR2 SQIVND (reference sequence). The CDR3, as DNA: TGTGCCAGTAGTCGCCCCTCAGGACAGGTGGGTAGGAGCGAGCAGTACTTC. It specifies CASSRPSGQVGRSEQYF.

The rearrangement links TRBV7-2 to TRBJ2-7; weak D call: TRBD1 (5 bases). The CDR3 has 16 residues. Trimming pared 5 bases from V and 6 bases from J, leaving 23 bases between. Germline-derived CDR1 and CDR2 are SGHTA and FQGNSA. The CDR3 nucleotides read TGTGCCAGCAGCCCAAGCTCCCTGGCAGGGTCCGGCGAGCAGTACTTC. It is translated as CASSPSSLAGSGEQYF.